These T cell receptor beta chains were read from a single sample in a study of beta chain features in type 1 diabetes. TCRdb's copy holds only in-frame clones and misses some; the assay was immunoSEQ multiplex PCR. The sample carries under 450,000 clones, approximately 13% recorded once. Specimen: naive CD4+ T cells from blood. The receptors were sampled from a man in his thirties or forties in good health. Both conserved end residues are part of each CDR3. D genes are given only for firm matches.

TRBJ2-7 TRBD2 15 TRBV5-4 CASSLAASGEYEQYF
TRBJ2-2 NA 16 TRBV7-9 CASGLFGTGNTGELFF
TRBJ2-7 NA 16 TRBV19 CASSKARFGTSYEQYF
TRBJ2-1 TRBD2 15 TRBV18 CASSLSGDIYNEQFF
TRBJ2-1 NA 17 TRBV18 CASSPPGGLSSYNEQFF
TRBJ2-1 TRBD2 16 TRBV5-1 CASSLVAGGPRNEQFF
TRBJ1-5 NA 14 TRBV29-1 CSATDDRSGQPQHF
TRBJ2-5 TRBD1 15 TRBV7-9 CASSLGTARKERVYF
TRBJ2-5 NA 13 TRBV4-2 CASSLGLGETQYF
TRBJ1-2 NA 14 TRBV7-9 CASSADTTNYGYTF
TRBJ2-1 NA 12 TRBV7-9 CASSLGPLGQFF
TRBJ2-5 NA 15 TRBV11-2 CASSFDGPLQETQYF
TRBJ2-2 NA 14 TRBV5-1 CASSSGRGTGELFF
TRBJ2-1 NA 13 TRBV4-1 CASSRDANNEQFF
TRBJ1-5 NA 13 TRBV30 CAWSDREGLPQHF
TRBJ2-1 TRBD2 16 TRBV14 CASSHWAGVSSNEQFF
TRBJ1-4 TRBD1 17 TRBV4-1 CASSQVWRRQGAEKLFF
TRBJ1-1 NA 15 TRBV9 CASSVVQGLGGEAFF
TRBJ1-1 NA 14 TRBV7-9 CASSSLGRRTEAFF